These 27 T cell receptor beta chains originate from one sample sequenced in a study of identical twins. TCRdb re-derived calls from the 5' RACE reads in MiXCR, one entry per CDR3 protein. The sample records some 710,000 distinct CDR3 sequences, 5.5% to 6.5% being singletons. The sample consisted of naive T cells sorted from blood. All receptors derive from a man aged 18 to 35 in good health.

This chain uses TRBV14 with TRBJ2-5; D remains unclear. Per germline, CDR1 SGHDN and CDR2 FVKESK. V lost 4 bases to trimming and J lost 2 bases, with 8 bases between them. CDR3 length: 13 residues. The CDR3 is CASSRIDQETQYF. The CDR3 bases are TGTGCCAGCAGCCGGATCGATCAAGAGACCCAGTACTTC.

The chain is built from TRBV3-1 and TRBJ2-6; D uncertain. CDR1 and CDR2 from the germline V gene are LGHDT and YNNKEL (reference sequence). Trimming shortened V by 1 base and J by 8 bases, and 18 bases separated the two germline ends. This CDR3 is built from 17 residues. CDR3 region: CASSQGPARLRSNVLTF. DNA for the CDR3: TGTGCCAGCAGCCAAGGACCAGCCCGCCTTAGGTCCAACGTCCTGACTTTC.

This clonotype was found a few times. The rearrangement uses TRBV18 and TRBJ1-1; the match to TRBD1 covers 9 bases. The CDR3 loop spans 13 amino acids. CDR1 is KGHSH and CDR2 is LQKENI in the germline V gene. V lost 5 bases and J lost 10; bases outside the gene matches: 8. Written as DNA, the CDR3 is TGTGCCAGCTCATCCCGGGACAGGGAACGAGCTTTCTTT. Residues: CASSSRDRERAFF.

This clonotype was found many times. This chain connects TRBV29-1 to TRBJ1-1; D perhaps matches TRBD1 (6 bases). Trimming left V 6 bases short and J 1 base short, with 12 bases between. The CDR3 sequence is 13 residues long. Germline lookup yields CDR1 SQVTM and CDR2 ANQGSEA. The CDR3 DNA sequence: TGCAGCGTCCGGGGGGCGGAGAACACTGAAGCTTTCTTT. Residues: CSVRGAENTEAFF.

This clonotype was found a few times. Since no conserved phenylalanine or tryptophan closes the CDR3, a read error is the likely cause. It is unclear where the CDR3 begins or ends on the DNA, so no DNA is shown, and the CDR3 is as TCRdb lists it. The V call is TRBV29-1, the J call TRBJ2-5; no DNA check was done on the table's D call, TRBD1. CDR1 and CDR2 (germline): SQVTM, ANQGSEA. The CDR3 extends over 12 residues, inclusive of both ends. CDR3 amino acids: CSVIYMGPYMVV.

The V and J genes are TRBV12-3 or TRBV12-4 and TRBJ2-1; perhaps TRBD2 as D (6 bases). This CDR3 contains 15 residues. The V and J ends lost 3 bases and 4 bases respectively, with 13 bases between them. The chain's CDR3 is CASSFVGTPYNEQFF. CDR3 sequence (DNA): TGTGCCAGCAGTTTCGTCGGGACTCCTTACAATGAGCAGTTCTTC.

This clonotype was recorded at least ten times. The chain combines TRBV20-1 with TRBJ2-5; no clear D gene. The V gene's germline CDR1 is DFQATT and CDR2 SNEGSKA (reference sequence). CDR3 length: 12 residues. V dropped 7 bases and J dropped 5 bases, with 14 bases sitting between them. DNA for the CDR3: TGCAGTGTGATCCCTCAAGGGGAGACCCAGTACTTC. Amino acids: CSVIPQGETQYF.

This clonotype was observed a few times. Given a much more abundant clone one base away, this may be a read error. The V call is TRBV29-1, the J call TRBJ2-5, with TRBD2 identical over 7 bases. The germline gives CDR1 SQVTM, CDR2 ANQGSEA. This CDR3 comprises 15 residues. The CDR3 loop reads CSVEMGGSGQEAQYF. The CDR3 bases are TGCAGCGTTGAAATGGGCGGGAGCGGCCAAGAGGCCCAGTACTTC.

In its sample, this clonotype was seen many times. This chain joins TRBV30 and TRBJ2-1; the match to TRBD2 covers 12 bases. Germline trimming cut 0 bases from V and 8 bases from J; bases unmatched to any gene: 2. This CDR3 has 14 residues. Per the germline V gene, CDR1 is GTSNPN and CDR2 is SVGIG (reference sequence). CDR3: CAWSVGTSGHEQFF. DNA for the CDR3: TGTGCCTGGAGTGTAGGGACTAGCGGGCATGAGCAGTTCTTC.

This clonotype was found a few times. The chain combines TRBV30 with TRBJ2-1, with 11 bases identical to TRBD2. With V trimmed by 0 bases and J by 6 bases, 4 bases remained unmatched. In germline, CDR1 is GTSNPN, CDR2 SVGIG (reference sequence). The CDR3 covers 15 residues. The chain's CDR3 is CAWSVLAGGPNEQFF. CDR3 in DNA: TGTGCCTGGAGTGTATTAGCGGGAGGGCCCAATGAGCAGTTCTTC.

In its sample, this clonotype was seen a few times. The chain couples TRBV20-1 to TRBJ2-1; 8 nucleotides agree with TRBD2. V was pared by 3 bases and J by 7 bases, with 8 bases of the junction left unmatched. There are 14 residues in the CDR3. CDR1 is DFQATT and CDR2 is SNEGSKA in the germline V gene (reference sequence). The CDR3 loop is CSASRLAGDNEQFF. CDR3 in DNA: TGCAGTGCTAGTAGGCTAGCGGGTGATAATGAGCAGTTCTTC.

This clonotype was recorded at least ten times. The chain joins TRBV7-9 to TRBJ2-7, with D possibly TRBD1 on 5 matching bases. V shed 4 bases and J shed 7 bases, with 14 bases lying between them. The V gene's germline CDR1 is SEHNR and CDR2 FQNEAQ (reference sequence). The CDR3 runs 13 residues. In nucleotides, the CDR3 is TGTGCCAGCAGCTCCTCGGCCAGGACAGAGCAGTACTTC. Translating gives CASSSSARTEQYF.

This clonotype was counted a few times. The CDR3 DNA follows: TGTGCCACCAGTGAAGGGACACCTTACAATGAGCAGTTCTTC. Its protein product is CATSEGTPYNEQFF. V usage is TRBV24-1 and J usage is TRBJ2-1, with D maybe TRBD1 (6 bases). The CDR3 is made up of 14 amino acids. The germline CDR1 and CDR2 sequences are KGHDR and SFDVKD. V was shortened by 4 bases and J by 4 bases, with 10 bases between the two germline ends.

This clonotype occurred a few times. The chain combines TRBV11-2 with TRBJ2-2, with D maybe TRBD1 (6 bases). The CDR3 runs 14 residues. Germline V gene data show CDR1 as SGHAT and CDR2 as FQNNGV. Trimming removed 5 bases from V and 7 bases from J, with 14 bases in between. The CDR3 DNA reads TGTGCCAGCAGCGTTACAGGGATGGTCGGGGAGCTGTTTTTT. Amino acid sequence: CASSVTGMVGELFF.

This clonotype occurred a few times. V is TRBV4-1 and J is TRBJ2-7; TRBD2 is a possible D gene (5 bases). Germline V gives CDR1 MGHRA, CDR2 YSYEKL. The CDR3 runs 14 residues. V was pared by 0 bases and J by 2 bases, with 8 bases between. The chain's CDR3 is CASSQEMRAYEQYV. The CDR3 nucleotides are TGCGCCAGCAGCCAAGAAATGCGGGCCTACGAGCAGTACGTC.

There are a few counts of this clonotype. The chain couples TRBV7-3 to TRBJ2-7; TRBD2 aligns across 7 bases. The V gene's germline CDR1 is SGHTA and CDR2 FQGTGA. The CDR3 sequence is 15 residues long. The ends lost 3 bases at V and 0 bases at J; junction bases unmatched: 5. CDR3 DNA sequence: TGTGCCAGCAGCTTTAGCAGCGGGGACTCCTACGAGCAGTACTTC. It specifies CASSFSSGDSYEQYF.

This clonotype showed up many times. This sequence joins TRBV12-3 or TRBV12-4 and TRBJ2-1, with no clear D. The CDR3 is 13 residues long. The V gene lost 5 bases and the J gene lost 6 bases, with 11 bases spanning the gap. CDR3 in DNA: TGTGCCAGCAGTCTGTACGAGCTCAATGAGCAGTTCTTC. Translating it yields CASSLYELNEQFF.

This clonotype has a handful of counts. The rearrangement uses TRBV6-2 or TRBV6-3 and TRBJ1-5; D not resolved. CDR3 length equals 14 residues. From germline, CDR1 is MNHEY and CDR2 SVGEGT. V lost 8 bases and J 2 bases, leaving 13 bases between the germline ends. This chain's CDR3 is CASARSDGNQPQHF. The CDR3 DNA is TGTGCCAGCGCTCGATCCGATGGCAATCAGCCCCAGCATTTT.

This clonotype was detected ten times or more. The J gene is TRBJ2-1, the V gene TRBV5-1, with TRBD1 matching 10 bases. There are 15 residues in the CDR3. V shed 1 base, J shed 4 bases, and the junction held 2 bases outside the gene matches. Germline lookup yields CDR1 SGHRS and CDR2 YFSETQ. CDR3 in DNA: TGCGCCAGCAGCTTGCTGGGACAGGGGTACAATGAGCAGTTCTTC. Protein sequence: CASSLLGQGYNEQFF. The full variable domain, in which reference TRBV5-1 and TRBJ2-1 provide the parts outside the CDR3, is KAGVTQTPRYLIKTRGQQVTLSCSPISGHRSVSWYQQTPGQGLQFLFEYFSETQRNKGNFPGRFSGRQFSNSRSEMNVSTLELGDSALYLCASSLLGQGYNEQFFGPGTRLTVL.

This chain joins TRBV20-1 and TRBJ1-1; D not certain. Germline V gives CDR1 DFQATT, CDR2 SNEGSKA (reference sequence). This CDR3 has 10 residues. The V end was cut by 8 bases, the J end by 4 bases, with 8 bases between. The CDR3 nucleotides read TGCAGTTTCGTTGGCACTGAAGCTTTCTTT. It yields the protein CSFVGTEAFF.

This clonotype was observed a few times. The gene calls are TRBV9 and TRBJ2-6; D call uncertain. Trimming cost V 0 bases and J 1 base, with 8 bases left between them. There are 16 residues in the CDR3. The germline V gene has CDR1 SGDLS and CDR2 YYNGEE. In nucleotides, the CDR3 is TGTGCCAGCAGCGTAGCGGGCCGGTCTGGGGCCAACGTCCTGACTTTC. Translated, it gives CASSVAGRSGANVLTF.

The rearrangement joins TRBV7-2 to TRBJ2-1; 11 bases are a match to TRBD2. Germline lookup yields CDR1 SGHTA and CDR2 FQGNSA. CDR3 size: 13 residues. Germline trimming cut 4 bases from V and 14 bases from J; bases unmatched to any gene: 7. In DNA, the CDR3 is TGTGCCAGCAGCTCTACTAGCGGGAGTACAGAGTTCTTC. Its translation: CASSSTSGSTEFF.

This clonotype was observed a few times. This chain joins TRBV7-6 and TRBJ1-1; 7 nucleotides align to TRBD1. Germline-derived CDR1 and CDR2 are SGHVS and FNYEAQ. The CDR3 runs to 13 residues. Trimming cost V 3 bases and J 6 bases; bases outside gene matches: 4. The CDR3 here is CASSLGTVPEAFF. The DNA for the CDR3 is TGTGCCAGCAGCTTGGGGACAGTTCCTGAAGCTTTCTTT.

This clonotype was counted only a few times. Written as DNA, the CDR3 is TGTGCCAGCAGCCAACCAAAGATCCAAAGGGGGTATTTT. Protein product: CASSQPKIQRGYF. The chain combines TRBV6-2 or TRBV6-3 with TRBJ2-3, with D possibly matching TRBD1 (5 bases). Trimming pared 6 bases from V and 14 bases from J, leaving 21 bases between. The CDR3 loop spans 13 amino acids. The germline V gene has CDR1 MNHEY and CDR2 SVGEGT.

This chain connects TRBV6-5 to TRBJ1-3; no reliable D call. Germline-derived CDR1 and CDR2 are MNHEY and SVGAGI. CDR3 length equals 17 residues. V lost 0 bases, J lost 0 bases, and 12 bases lay in between. CDR3 sequence reads: CASSYSIYGSSGNTIYF. The CDR3, as DNA: TGTGCCAGCAGTTACTCGATTTACGGGAGCTCTGGAAACACCATATATTTT.

The chain recombines TRBV18 with TRBJ1-1; 7 nucleotides align to TRBD1. The CDR3 contains 15 residues. V gave up 2 bases and J gave up 4 bases; unmatched junction bases: 7. Germline CDR1 KGHSH, CDR2 LQKENI. The CDR3 is CASSPGEAGGTEAFF. The CDR3 region has the DNA TGTGCCAGCTCACCAGGCGAAGCAGGGGGCACTGAAGCTTTCTTT.

The rearrangement uses TRBV4-3 and TRBJ2-5; no definite D call. From germline, CDR1 is LGHNA and CDR2 YSLEER. Trimming left V 0 bases short and J 7 bases short, with 12 bases between. CDR3 length: 14 residues. For the CDR3, the DNA is TGCGCCAGCAGCCAAGAAGAGCAGGCCGTGACCCAGTACTTC. This codes for CASSQEEQAVTQYF.